Listed below are T cell receptor beta chains from one sample, sequenced in a study of blood T cell repertoires in COVID-19. Sequenced by immunoSEQ multiplex PCR; TCRdb stores in-frame clones only, minus some. The data show 70,000 or so clones, with 82% seen just once and around a sixth held by the top ten. Sequenced material: peripheral blood. The origin of the receptors is a human donor in a cohort sampled during active COVID-19. Each CDR3 is given with its conserved first and last residue. Each record gives: D gene, V gene, clone size, J gene, CDR3 DNA, CDR3 protein. The D gene is left open where the match is weak. Clone size is stated in some rows and not others, as once, few, many or a class when expanded.

D gene: -
V gene: TRBV10-2
clone size: -
J gene: TRBJ2-7
CDR3 DNA: TGCGCCAGCAGCAACAGGGTCAGCTCCTACGAGCAGTACTTC
CDR3 protein: CASSNRVSSYEQYF

D gene: TRBD1
V gene: TRBV9
clone size: -
J gene: TRBJ2-7
CDR3 DNA: TGTGCCAGCAGCGCCGGGACAGGGTTTTCCTACGAGCAGTACTTC
CDR3 protein: CASSAGTGFSYEQYF

D gene: -
V gene: TRBV4-1
clone size: -
J gene: TRBJ2-5
CDR3 DNA: TGCGCCAGCAGCCCGGAGGGGTATCGACAAGAGACCCAGTACTTC
CDR3 protein: CASSPEGYRQETQYF

D gene: -
V gene: TRBV29-1
clone size: -
J gene: TRBJ1-2
CDR3 DNA: TGCAGCGTTAATAGTGGCCGGGCTAACTATGGCTACACCTTC
CDR3 protein: CSVNSGRANYGYTF

D gene: TRBD2
V gene: TRBV2
clone size: -
J gene: TRBJ2-7
CDR3 DNA: TGTGCCAGCGTGAGGTCTAGCGGGGGGTACGAGCAGTACTTC
CDR3 protein: CASVRSSGGYEQYF

D gene: TRBD2
V gene: TRBV10-3
clone size: -
J gene: TRBJ2-1
CDR3 DNA: TGTGCCATCAAGGGGACTACTCTCCATGAGCAGTTCTTC
CDR3 protein: CAIKGTTLHEQFF

D gene: TRBD1
V gene: TRBV7-2
clone size: -
J gene: TRBJ1-1
CDR3 DNA: TGTGCCAGCAGCTTCAGGGGGCGAGCCGAGACTGAAGCTTTCTTT
CDR3 protein: CASSFRGRAETEAFF

D gene: -
V gene: TRBV23-1
clone size: -
J gene: TRBJ2-2
CDR3 DNA: TGCGCCAGCAGTCAATCGTCGCAGTCCGGGGAGCTGTTTTTT
CDR3 protein: CASSQSSQSGELFF

D gene: -
V gene: TRBV18
clone size: -
J gene: TRBJ2-7
CDR3 DNA: TGTGCCAGCTCACCTCAGAGAGGTTACGAGCAGTACTTC
CDR3 protein: CASSPQRGYEQYF

D gene: TRBD1
V gene: TRBV18
clone size: -
J gene: TRBJ2-5
CDR3 DNA: TGTGCCAGCTCATCGGACAGGCTCACCCAAGAGACCCAGTACTTC
CDR3 protein: CASSSDRLTQETQYF

D gene: -
V gene: TRBV7-2
clone size: -
J gene: TRBJ2-1
CDR3 DNA: TGTGCCAGCAGTGAGTTCTCCTACAATGAGCAGTTCTTC
CDR3 protein: CASSEFSYNEQFF

D gene: -
V gene: TRBV5-1
clone size: -
J gene: TRBJ2-3
CDR3 DNA: TGCGCCAGCAGCTTCCAGAACATTCGCACAGATACGCAGTATTTT
CDR3 protein: CASSFQNIRTDTQYF

D gene: -
V gene: TRBV10-3
clone size: -
J gene: TRBJ2-7
CDR3 DNA: TGTGCCATCAGTGTTTTTGGACAGCCCTACGAGCAGTACTTC
CDR3 protein: CAISVFGQPYEQYF

D gene: -
V gene: TRBV11-2
clone size: -
J gene: TRBJ2-7
CDR3 DNA: TGTGCCAGCAGCTTAGGGAGGGCCTACGAGCAGTACTTC
CDR3 protein: CASSLGRAYEQYF

D gene: TRBD2
V gene: TRBV7-6
clone size: -
J gene: TRBJ2-7
CDR3 DNA: TGTGCCAGCAGCTTACAGGGACTAGACGGGGAGCAGTACTTC
CDR3 protein: CASSLQGLDGEQYF

D gene: -
V gene: TRBV4-2
clone size: -
J gene: TRBJ2-4
CDR3 DNA: TGTGCCAGCAGCCAAGAGATCGCCAGGCTTTCGGACATTCAGTACTTC
CDR3 protein: CASSQEIARLSDIQYF

D gene: -
V gene: TRBV30
clone size: -
J gene: TRBJ2-2
CDR3 DNA: TGTGCCTCCGCCGGGGTAACCGGGGAGCTGTTTTTT
CDR3 protein: CASAGVTGELFF

D gene: TRBD1
V gene: TRBV30
clone size: -
J gene: TRBJ1-1
CDR3 DNA: TGTGCCTACAAATTCAGGGGGCCGATGAACACTGAAGCTTTCTTT
CDR3 protein: CAYKFRGPMNTEAFF

D gene: TRBD2
V gene: TRBV19
clone size: -
J gene: TRBJ2-3
CDR3 DNA: TGTGCCAGTAGTATAGGACTAGCGCCAGATACGCAGTATTTT
CDR3 protein: CASSIGLAPDTQYF

D gene: -
V gene: TRBV11-1
clone size: few
J gene: TRBJ1-6
CDR3 DNA: TGTGCCAGCAGCCCAGATTCTAGTATTGGTTCACCCCTCCACTTT
CDR3 protein: CASSPDSSIGSPLHF

D gene: -
V gene: TRBV5-4
clone size: -
J gene: TRBJ1-2
CDR3 DNA: TGTGCCAGCAGCTTGGATCCCACAGGTGGCTATGGCTACACCTTC
CDR3 protein: CASSLDPTGGYGYTF

D gene: TRBD1
V gene: TRBV10-3
clone size: -
J gene: TRBJ2-7
CDR3 DNA: TGTGCCATCAGTGAAGCGACGACAGGGTCTGGGTACGAGCAGTACTTC
CDR3 protein: CAISEATTGSGYEQYF

D gene: TRBD1
V gene: TRBV19
clone size: once
J gene: TRBJ1-1
CDR3 DNA: TGTGCCAGTAGTATGACAGGACAGGCTGAAGCTTTCTTT
CDR3 protein: CASSMTGQAEAFF

D gene: -
V gene: TRBV7-2
clone size: -
J gene: TRBJ2-5
CDR3 DNA: TGTGCCAGCAGCTGGAGTTTGGCATTGGAGGAGACCCAGTACTTC
CDR3 protein: CASSWSLALEETQYF

D gene: -
V gene: TRBV5-1
clone size: -
J gene: TRBJ2-1
CDR3 DNA: TGCGCCAGCAGCTTGAACGGAGATGAGCAGTTCTTC
CDR3 protein: CASSLNGDEQFF

D gene: -
V gene: TRBV10-2
clone size: -
J gene: TRBJ1-5
CDR3 DNA: TGCGCCAGCAGTGATCGGAGGGACCCCCAGCATTTT
CDR3 protein: CASSDRRDPQHF

D gene: -
V gene: TRBV3-1/TRBV3-2
clone size: few
J gene: TRBJ2-7
CDR3 DNA: TGTGCCAGCAGTCAGGGCTACGAGCAGTACTTC
CDR3 protein: CASSQGYEQYF

D gene: TRBD1
V gene: TRBV2
clone size: -
J gene: TRBJ1-1
CDR3 DNA: TGTGCCAGCAGCGGACAGGGGAACACTGAAGCTTTCTTT
CDR3 protein: CASSGQGNTEAFF

D gene: -
V gene: TRBV6-5
clone size: -
J gene: TRBJ1-4
CDR3 DNA: TGTGCCAGCAGTCCCCATACAGATCCGAATGAAAAACTGTTTTTT
CDR3 protein: CASSPHTDPNEKLFF

D gene: TRBD1
V gene: TRBV7-2
clone size: few
J gene: TRBJ1-3
CDR3 DNA: TGTGCCAGCAGCGACAGGGGGAACTCTGGAAACACCATATATTTT
CDR3 protein: CASSDRGNSGNTIYF

D gene: -
V gene: TRBV12-3/TRBV12-4
clone size: once
J gene: TRBJ1-5
CDR3 DNA: TGTGCCAGCAGGGAACAGAGCAATCAGCCCCAGCATTTT
CDR3 protein: CASREQSNQPQHF

D gene: -
V gene: TRBV11-3
clone size: -
J gene: TRBJ1-6
CDR3 DNA: TGTGCCAGCAGCTCCATCGGGGGGTGGAATAATTCACCCCTCCACTTT
CDR3 protein: CASSSIGGWNNSPLHF

D gene: -
V gene: TRBV6-5
clone size: -
J gene: TRBJ1-6
CDR3 DNA: TGTGCCAGCAGTTACTCGCGGCAGAAACATTCACCCCTCCACTTT
CDR3 protein: CASSYSRQKHSPLHF

D gene: TRBD1
V gene: TRBV6-5
clone size: -
J gene: TRBJ1-6
CDR3 DNA: TGTGCAGTTCACGGGACAGGGTTTTCACCCCTCCACTTT
CDR3 protein: CAVHGTGFSPLHF

D gene: -
V gene: TRBV4-1
clone size: -
J gene: TRBJ2-7
CDR3 DNA: TGCGCCAGCAGCCAAGCGAGGCAAGCCTACGAGCAGTACTTC
CDR3 protein: CASSQARQAYEQYF

D gene: -
V gene: TRBV5-1
clone size: -
J gene: TRBJ2-5
CDR3 DNA: TGCGCCAGCAGCCCCACGGGACACCGAAAAGAGACCCAGTACTTC
CDR3 protein: CASSPTGHRKETQYF

D gene: -
V gene: TRBV5-5
clone size: -
J gene: TRBJ2-7
CDR3 DNA: TGTGCCAGCAGCTTGGAGCAGCGGAATATAGCCTACGAGCAGTACTTC
CDR3 protein: CASSLEQRNIAYEQYF

D gene: TRBD2
V gene: TRBV29-1
clone size: -
J gene: TRBJ2-5
CDR3 DNA: TGCAGCGTTTTGGGACTAGCGGGGGGGACCCAAGAGACCCAGTACTTC
CDR3 protein: CSVLGLAGGTQETQYF

D gene: -
V gene: TRBV5-6
clone size: -
J gene: TRBJ1-2
CDR3 DNA: TGTGCCAGCAGCTTCTATACAGGGTGGGTCTATGGCTACACCTTC
CDR3 protein: CASSFYTGWVYGYTF

D gene: -
V gene: TRBV18
clone size: -
J gene: TRBJ2-7
CDR3 DNA: TGTGCCAGCTCACGGCCAGGGGCGAGTTACGAGCAGTACTTC
CDR3 protein: CASSRPGASYEQYF